What follows are 15 T cell receptor beta chains derived from one specimen sequenced in a study of blood T cell repertoires in COVID-19. This table comes from immunoSEQ multiplex PCR, and its TCRdb copy is limited to in-frame clones, with some not included. Of about 68,000 clones in the sample, 80% to 90% are singletons; the top ten hold more than 2%. Sequencing was carried out using peripheral blood. The receptor source for this set is a human donor in a cohort sampled during active COVID-19.

The rearrangement joins TRBV18 to TRBJ1-2; 9 positions agree with TRBD1. Germline CDR1 reads KGHSH; CDR2 reads LQKENI. Germline trimming cut 8 bases from V and 8 bases from J; bases unmatched to any gene: 21. The CDR3 has 17 amino acids. This CDR3 is CASAPRTGELFEGGYTF. The DNA of the CDR3 is TGTGCCAGCGCTCCCCGGACAGGGGAATTGTTCGAGGGGGGCTACACCTTC.

The chain joins TRBV28 to TRBJ1-2; TRBD1 might be the D (5 bases). The CDR3 is made up of 13 amino acids. Germline-derived CDR1 and CDR2 are MDHEN and SYDVKM. V was cut by 7 bases and J by 6 bases, with 15 bases left in between. The CDR3 bases are TGTGCCAGCACGGGCAGGGTGAGCGATGGCTACACCTTC. This codes for CASTGRVSDGYTF.

CDR3 amino acids: CAISDSSGGSTDTQYF. In DNA form, the CDR3 reads TGTGCCATCAGTGACAGTAGCGGGGGCAGCACAGATACGCAGTATTTT. The chain links TRBV10-3 to TRBJ2-3, with TRBD2 identical over 9 bases. The CDR3 contains 16 residues. Trimming at V came to 3 bases and at J to 0 bases, leaving 4 bases not matched to a gene. The germline CDR1 and CDR2 sequences are ENHRY and SYGVKD.

The chain recombines TRBV19 with TRBJ2-3; possible D gene TRBD2, 6 bases. The CDR3 spans 14 residues. V was shortened by 5 bases and J by 0 bases, with 9 bases between the two germline ends. Per the germline V gene, CDR1 is LNHDA and CDR2 is SQIVND (reference sequence). CDR3 sequence (DNA): TGTGCCAGTAGTCCGGGACTGAGCACAGATACGCAGTATTTT. Encoded protein: CASSPGLSTDTQYF. Variable domain in full (rest from reference TRBV19 and TRBJ2-3): DGGITQSPKYLFRKEGQNVTLSCEQNLNHDAMYWYRQDPGQGLRLIYYSQIVNDFQKGDIAEGYSVSREKKESFPLTVTSAQKNPTAFYLCASSPGLSTDTQYFGPGTRLTVL.

This clone came up once. The J gene is TRBJ1-1, the V gene TRBV27; tentatively, D is TRBD1 (5 bases). Germline lookup yields CDR1 MNHEY and CDR2 SMNVEV (reference sequence). Trimming left V 4 bases short and J 4 bases short, with 13 bases between. The CDR3 has 14 amino acids. The CDR3 bases are TGTGCCAGCAGTTACAAAAGGGGTCTCACTGAAGCTTTCTTT. Amino acid sequence: CASSYKRGLTEAFF.

The chain is built from TRBV6-1 and TRBJ1-2; TRBD1 matches 9 bases. Germline V lookup: CDR1 MNHNS, CDR2 SASEGT. With V trimmed by 3 bases and J by 1 base, 6 bases remained unmatched. CDR3 length: 16 amino acids. CDR3 nucleotides: TGTGCCAGCAGTGATCTTAACAGGGGGCTTAACTATGGCTACACCTTC. Protein product: CASSDLNRGLNYGYTF.

The chain couples TRBV11-2 to TRBJ2-2, with D perhaps matching TRBD2 (6 bases). Trimming shortened V by 0 bases and J by 2 bases, and 13 bases separated the two germline ends. The CDR3 length is 17 residues. Germline CDR1 is SGHAT and CDR2 is FQNNGV. CDR3 DNA sequence: TGTGCCAGCAGCTTAGATTTATGGAGGGCAAACACCGGGGAGCTGTTTTTT. Translating gives CASSLDLWRANTGELFF.

The V gene is TRBV5-4, the J gene TRBJ2-2, with TRBD2 as a possible D gene (7 bases). Germline V lookup: CDR1 SGHNT, CDR2 YYREEE (reference sequence). V was pared by 4 bases and J by 4 bases, with 26 bases between. CDR3 length equals 19 residues. CDR3: CASSPQPVAGATVTGELFF. The CDR3 DNA sequence: TGTGCCAGCAGCCCCCAGCCAGTTGCGGGGGCGACGGTCACCGGGGAGCTGTTTTTT.

The gene calls are TRBV4-1 and TRBJ2-1; 9 bases line up with TRBD2. The ends lost 6 bases at V and 7 bases at J; junction bases unmatched: 10. The CDR3 runs 15 residues. Per germline, CDR1 MGHRA and CDR2 YSYEKL. This CDR3 is CASRPSPLAGNEQFF. The CDR3 region has the DNA TGCGCCAGCAGGCCAAGCCCTCTAGCGGGAAATGAGCAGTTCTTC.

V usage is TRBV7-2 and J usage is TRBJ1-5, with 7 bases fitting TRBD1. After removal of 5 bases from V and 2 bases from J, the junction contained 6 bases not matched to a gene. This CDR3 region has 15 residues. The germline CDR1 and CDR2 sequences are SGHTA and FQGNSA. The CDR3 sequence is CASSAGTVGNQPQHF. For the CDR3, the DNA is TGTGCCAGCAGCGCGGGGACAGTGGGCAATCAGCCCCAGCATTTT.

V usage is TRBV6-2 or TRBV6-3 and J usage is TRBJ2-5, with TRBD2 matching 7 bases. Germline V gene sequence: CDR1 MNHEY, CDR2 SVGEGT. V trimming: 5 bases; J trimming: 3 bases; junction bases outside the gene matches: 6. The CDR3 has 14 amino acids. This CDR3 is CASSLGGRKETQYF. The CDR3 DNA reads TGTGCCAGCAGTCTGGGGGGGAGGAAAGAGACCCAGTACTTC.

The chain links TRBV11-3 to TRBJ2-2; 7 nucleotides agree with TRBD1. The V segment lost 5 bases and the J segment 13 bases; nucleotides outside the gene matches: 16. The CDR3 loop spans 15 amino acids. Per the germline V gene, CDR1 is SGHNT and CDR2 is YENEEA. DNA for the CDR3: TGTGCCAGCAGCCCGGGACAGATCGCCCCGGAGGCGCTGTTTTTT. As protein: CASSPGQIAPEALFF.

The chain couples TRBV5-1 to TRBJ1-1; no clear D gene. The ends were cut back, 0 bases at V and 6 bases at J, with 15 bases in the middle. Per germline, CDR1 SGHRS and CDR2 YFSETQ. This CDR3 spans 15 amino acids. The CDR3 region is CASSLGGEGSAEAFF. The CDR3 coding sequence is TGCGCCAGCAGCTTGGGGGGTGAGGGTTCCGCTGAAGCTTTCTTT.

J is TRBJ1-4 and V is TRBV9; 7 positions agree with TRBD1. The junction had 11 bases not matched to a gene; V was cut back by 4 bases and J by 2 bases. Germline V CDR1 and CDR2: SGDLS, YYNGEE. CDR3 length: 17 amino acids. CDR3 in DNA: TGTGCCAGCAGCCCGTCCCGGGACAGCGGGACTAATGAAAAACTGTTTTTT. Amino acid sequence: CASSPSRDSGTNEKLFF.

V and J are TRBV3-1 (or the pseudogene TRBV3-2) and TRBJ2-3, with 10 bases that match TRBD2. Germline V gives CDR1 LGHDT, CDR2 YNNKEL (reference sequence). The length of the CDR3 is 15 residues. After removal of 4 bases from V and 14 bases from J, the junction contained 15 bases not matched to a gene. The CDR3 is CASSRTQLGLAESYF. In nucleotides, the CDR3 is TGTGCCAGCAGCCGCACTCAACTCGGACTAGCGGAGTCGTATTTT.